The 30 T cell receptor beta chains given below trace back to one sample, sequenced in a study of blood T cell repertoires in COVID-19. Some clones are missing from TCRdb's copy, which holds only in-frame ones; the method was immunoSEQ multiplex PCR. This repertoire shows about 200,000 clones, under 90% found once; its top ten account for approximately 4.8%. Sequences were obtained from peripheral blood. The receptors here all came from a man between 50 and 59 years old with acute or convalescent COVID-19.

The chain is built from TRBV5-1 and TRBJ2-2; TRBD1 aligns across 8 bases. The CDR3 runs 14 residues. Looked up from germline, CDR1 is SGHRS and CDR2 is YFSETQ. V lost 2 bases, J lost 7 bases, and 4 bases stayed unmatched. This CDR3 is CASSFQGANGELFF. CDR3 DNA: TGCGCCAGCAGCTTTCAGGGGGCGAACGGGGAGCTGTTTTTT.

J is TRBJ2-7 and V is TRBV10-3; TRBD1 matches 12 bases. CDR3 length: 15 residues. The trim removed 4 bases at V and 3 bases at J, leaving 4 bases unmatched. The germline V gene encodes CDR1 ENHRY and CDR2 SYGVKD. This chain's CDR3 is CAISGGTGGVYEQYF. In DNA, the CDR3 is TGTGCCATCAGTGGGGGGACAGGGGGCGTCTACGAGCAGTACTTC.

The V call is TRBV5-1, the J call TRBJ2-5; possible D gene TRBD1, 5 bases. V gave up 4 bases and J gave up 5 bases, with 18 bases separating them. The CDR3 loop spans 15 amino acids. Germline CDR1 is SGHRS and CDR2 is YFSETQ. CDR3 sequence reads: CASSVQGESTETQYF. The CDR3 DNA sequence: TGCGCCAGCAGCGTCCAGGGCGAAAGTACGGAGACCCAGTACTTC.

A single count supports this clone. The CDR3 coding sequence is TGTGCCAGCAGTTCCCCCAGGGCAGTCGGCTACACCTTC. This sequence encodes CASSSPRAVGYTF. V usage is TRBV27 and J usage is TRBJ1-2; weak D call: TRBD1 (5 bases). The V gene lost 4 bases and the J gene lost 8 bases, with 14 bases spanning the gap. Per germline, CDR1 MNHEY and CDR2 SMNVEV (reference sequence). The CDR3 extends over 13 amino acids.

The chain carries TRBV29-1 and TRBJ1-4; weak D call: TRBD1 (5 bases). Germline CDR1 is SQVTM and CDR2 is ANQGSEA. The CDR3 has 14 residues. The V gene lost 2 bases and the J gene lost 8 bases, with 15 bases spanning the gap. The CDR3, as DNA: TGCAGCGTTGAAATAGGCCAGGGAGGCGAAAAACTGTTTTTT. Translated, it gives CSVEIGQGGEKLFF.

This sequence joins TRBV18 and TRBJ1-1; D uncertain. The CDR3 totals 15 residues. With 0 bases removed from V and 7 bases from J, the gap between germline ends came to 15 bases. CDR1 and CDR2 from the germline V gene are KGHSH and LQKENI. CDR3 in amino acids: CASSPPNEERIEAFF. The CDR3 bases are TGTGCCAGCTCACCACCGAACGAGGAACGAATTGAAGCTTTCTTT. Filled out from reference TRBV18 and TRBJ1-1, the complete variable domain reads NAGVMQNPRHLVRRRGQEARLRCSPMKGHSHVYWYRQLPEEGLKFMVYLQKENIIDESGMPKERFSAEFPKEGPSILRIQQVVRGDSAAYFCASSPPNEERIEAFFGQGTRLTVV.

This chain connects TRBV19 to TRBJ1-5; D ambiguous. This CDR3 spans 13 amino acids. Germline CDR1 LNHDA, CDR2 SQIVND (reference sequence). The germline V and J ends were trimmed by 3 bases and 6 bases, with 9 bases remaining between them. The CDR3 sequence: CASSIQVGQPQHF. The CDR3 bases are TGTGCCAGTAGTATTCAGGTTGGTCAGCCCCAGCATTTT. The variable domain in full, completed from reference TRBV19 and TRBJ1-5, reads DGGITQSPKYLFRKEGQNVTLSCEQNLNHDAMYWYRQDPGQGLRLIYYSQIVNDFQKGDIAEGYSVSREKKESFPLTVTSAQKNPTAFYLCASSIQVGQPQHFGDGTRLSIL.

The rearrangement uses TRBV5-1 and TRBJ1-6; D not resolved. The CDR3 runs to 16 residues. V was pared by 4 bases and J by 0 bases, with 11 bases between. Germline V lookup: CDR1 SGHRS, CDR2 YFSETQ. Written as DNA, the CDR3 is TGCGCCAGCAGCCCCGGTTCGGGCTCCTATAATTCACCCCTCCACTTT. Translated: CASSPGSGSYNSPLHF. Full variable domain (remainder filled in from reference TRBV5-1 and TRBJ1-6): KAGVTQTPRYLIKTRGQQVTLSCSPISGHRSVSWYQQTPGQGLQFLFEYFSETQRNKGNFPGRFSGRQFSNSRSEMNVSTLELGDSALYLCASSPGSGSYNSPLHFGNGTRLTVT.

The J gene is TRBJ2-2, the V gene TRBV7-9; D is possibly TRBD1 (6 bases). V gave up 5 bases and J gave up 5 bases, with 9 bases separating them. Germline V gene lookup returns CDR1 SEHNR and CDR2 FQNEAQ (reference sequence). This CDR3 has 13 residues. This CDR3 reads CASSPQGTGELFF. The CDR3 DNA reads TGTGCCAGCAGCCCCCAGGGGACCGGGGAGCTGTTTTTT.

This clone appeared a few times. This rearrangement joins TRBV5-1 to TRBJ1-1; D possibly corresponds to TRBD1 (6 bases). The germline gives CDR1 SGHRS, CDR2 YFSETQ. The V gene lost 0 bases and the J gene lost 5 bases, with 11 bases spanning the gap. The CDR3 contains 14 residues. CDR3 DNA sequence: TGCGCCAGCAGCTTGGTTGGGCAGGGGACTGAAGCTTTCTTT. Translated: CASSLVGQGTEAFF.

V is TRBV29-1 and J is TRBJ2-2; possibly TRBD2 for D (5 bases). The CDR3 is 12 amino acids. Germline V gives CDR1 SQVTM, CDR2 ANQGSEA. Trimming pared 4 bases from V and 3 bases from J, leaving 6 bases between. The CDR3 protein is CSVVRDTGELFF. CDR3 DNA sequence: TGCAGCGTTGTGAGGGACACCGGGGAGCTGTTTTTT.

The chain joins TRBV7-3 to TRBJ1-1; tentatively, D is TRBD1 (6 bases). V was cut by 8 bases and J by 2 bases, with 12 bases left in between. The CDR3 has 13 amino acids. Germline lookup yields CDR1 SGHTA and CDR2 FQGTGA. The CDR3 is CASLKGVNTEAFF. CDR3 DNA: TGTGCCAGCCTGAAGGGGGTAAACACTGAAGCTTTCTTT.

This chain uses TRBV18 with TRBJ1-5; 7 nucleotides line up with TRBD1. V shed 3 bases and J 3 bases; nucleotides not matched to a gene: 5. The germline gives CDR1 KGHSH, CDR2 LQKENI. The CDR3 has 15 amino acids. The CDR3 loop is CASSPRDSNNQPQHF. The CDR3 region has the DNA TGTGCCAGCTCACCCAGGGACAGCAACAATCAGCCCCAGCATTTT.

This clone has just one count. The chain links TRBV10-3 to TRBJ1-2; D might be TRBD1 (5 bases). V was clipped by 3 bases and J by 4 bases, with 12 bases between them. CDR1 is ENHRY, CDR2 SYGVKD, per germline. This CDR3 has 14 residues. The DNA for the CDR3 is TGTGCCATCAGTGATATGGGGCCGTCCTATGGCTACACCTTC. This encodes CAISDMGPSYGYTF.

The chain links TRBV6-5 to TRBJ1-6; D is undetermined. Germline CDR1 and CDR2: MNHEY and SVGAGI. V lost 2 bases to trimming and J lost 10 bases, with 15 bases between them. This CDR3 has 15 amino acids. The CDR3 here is CASSYIFSGESPLHF. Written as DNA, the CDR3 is TGTGCCAGCAGTTACATCTTCTCCGGAGAATCACCCCTCCACTTT.

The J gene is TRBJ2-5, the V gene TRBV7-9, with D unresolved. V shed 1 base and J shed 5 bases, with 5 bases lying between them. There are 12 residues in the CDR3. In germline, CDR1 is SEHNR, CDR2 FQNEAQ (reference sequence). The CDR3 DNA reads TGTGCCAGCAGCTTAGTCGGTGAGACCCAGTACTTC. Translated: CASSLVGETQYF.

CDR3 sequence: CASSQDRAWVGYTF. DNA of the CDR3: TGCGCCAGCAGCCAGGACAGGGCCTGGGTTGGCTACACCTTC. The chain has TRBV5-1 and TRBJ1-2; 8 bases are shared with TRBD1. The J segment lost 7 bases and the V segment lost 4 bases, leaving 9 bases of the junction unmatched. Per the germline V gene, CDR1 is SGHRS and CDR2 is YFSETQ. This CDR3 region has 14 residues.

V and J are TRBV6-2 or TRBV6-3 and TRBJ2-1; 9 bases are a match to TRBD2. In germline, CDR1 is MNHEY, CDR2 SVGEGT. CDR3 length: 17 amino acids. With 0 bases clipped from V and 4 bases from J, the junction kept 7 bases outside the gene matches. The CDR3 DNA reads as TGTGCCAGCAGTTACTCCCCCCCTAGCGGGGTTTACAATGAGCAGTTCTTC. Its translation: CASSYSPPSGVYNEQFF.

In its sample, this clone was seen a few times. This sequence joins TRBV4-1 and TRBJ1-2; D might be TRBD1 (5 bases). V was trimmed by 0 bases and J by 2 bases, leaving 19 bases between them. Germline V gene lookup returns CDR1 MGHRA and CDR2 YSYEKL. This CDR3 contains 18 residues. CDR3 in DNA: TGCGCCAGCAGCCAAGATGGGAGGCAGGGCAAAAGGAACTATGGCTACACCTTC. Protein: CASSQDGRQGKRNYGYTF.

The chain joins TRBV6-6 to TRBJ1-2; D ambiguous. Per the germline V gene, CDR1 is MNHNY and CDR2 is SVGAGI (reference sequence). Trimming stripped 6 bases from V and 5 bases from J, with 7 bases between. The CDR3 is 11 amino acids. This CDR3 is CASSSPYGYTF. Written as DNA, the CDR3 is TGTGCCAGCAGCTCTCCTTATGGCTACACCTTC.

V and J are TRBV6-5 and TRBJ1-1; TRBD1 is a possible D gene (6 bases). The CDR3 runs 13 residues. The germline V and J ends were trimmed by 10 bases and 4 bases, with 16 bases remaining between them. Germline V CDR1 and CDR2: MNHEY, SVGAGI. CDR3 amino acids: CATQQGSGTEAFF. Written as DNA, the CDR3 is TGTGCCACACAACAGGGTTCGGGCACTGAAGCTTTCTTT.

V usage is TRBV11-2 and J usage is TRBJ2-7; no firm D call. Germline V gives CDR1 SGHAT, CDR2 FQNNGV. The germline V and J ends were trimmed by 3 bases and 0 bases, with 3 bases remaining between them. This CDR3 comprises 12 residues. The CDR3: CASSLSSYEQYF. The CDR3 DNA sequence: TGTGCCAGCAGCTTGAGCTCCTACGAGCAGTACTTC. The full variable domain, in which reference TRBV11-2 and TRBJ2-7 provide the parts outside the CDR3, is EAGVAQSPRYKIIEKRQSVAFWCNPISGHATLYWYQQILGQGPKLLIQFQNNGVVDDSQLPKDRFSAERLKGVDSTLKIQPAKLEDSAVYLCASSLSSYEQYFGPGTRLTVT.

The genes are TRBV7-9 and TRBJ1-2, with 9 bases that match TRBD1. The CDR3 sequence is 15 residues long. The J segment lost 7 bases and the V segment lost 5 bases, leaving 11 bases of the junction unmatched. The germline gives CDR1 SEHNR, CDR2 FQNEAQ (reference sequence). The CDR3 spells CASSVGQGMERGYTF. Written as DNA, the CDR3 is TGTGCCAGCAGCGTGGGACAGGGAATGGAACGTGGCTACACCTTC.

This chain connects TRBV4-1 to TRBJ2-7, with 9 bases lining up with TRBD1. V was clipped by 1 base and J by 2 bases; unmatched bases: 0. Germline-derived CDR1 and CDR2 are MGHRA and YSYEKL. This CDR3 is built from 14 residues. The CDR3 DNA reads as TGCGCCAGCAGCCAAGGGGACAGGGCCTACGAGCAGTACTTC. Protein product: CASSQGDRAYEQYF.

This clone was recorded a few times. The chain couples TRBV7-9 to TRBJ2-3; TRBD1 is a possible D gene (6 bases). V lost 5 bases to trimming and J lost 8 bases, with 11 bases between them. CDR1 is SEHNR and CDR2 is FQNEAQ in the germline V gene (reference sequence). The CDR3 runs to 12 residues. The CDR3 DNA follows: TGTGCCAGCAGCCTACTGGGGGCTACGCAGTATTTT. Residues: CASSLLGATQYF.

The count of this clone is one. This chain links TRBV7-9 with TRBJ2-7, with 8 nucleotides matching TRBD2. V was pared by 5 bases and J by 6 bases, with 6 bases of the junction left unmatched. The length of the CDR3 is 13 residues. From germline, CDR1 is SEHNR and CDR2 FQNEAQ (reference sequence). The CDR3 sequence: CASSPSGSGEQYF. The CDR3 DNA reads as TGTGCCAGCAGCCCCAGCGGGAGTGGCGAGCAGTACTTC.

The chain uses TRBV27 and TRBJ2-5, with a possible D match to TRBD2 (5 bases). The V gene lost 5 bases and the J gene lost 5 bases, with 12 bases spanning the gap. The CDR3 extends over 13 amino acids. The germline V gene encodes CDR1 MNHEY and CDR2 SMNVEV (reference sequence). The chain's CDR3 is CASSNEGSETQYF. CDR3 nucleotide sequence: TGTGCCAGCAGTAACGAGGGTTCGGAGACCCAGTACTTC.

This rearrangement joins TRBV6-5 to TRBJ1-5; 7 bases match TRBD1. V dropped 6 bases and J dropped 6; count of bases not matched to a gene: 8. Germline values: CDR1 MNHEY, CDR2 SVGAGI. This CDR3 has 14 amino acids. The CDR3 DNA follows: TGTGCCAGCAGCACAGGGGCGTTCGGTCAGCCCCAGCATTTT. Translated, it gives CASSTGAFGQPQHF.

CDR3 residues: CASSTGQPYGEQYF. CDR3 nucleotides: TGTGCCAGCAGCACCGGACAGCCCTACGGGGAGCAGTACTTC. The chain carries TRBV9 and TRBJ2-7; tentative D call: TRBD1 (6 bases). Germline V gene data show CDR1 as SGDLS and CDR2 as YYNGEE. The CDR3 extends over 14 amino acids. Trimming took off 4 bases at V and 7 bases at J, with 18 bases between the two ends.

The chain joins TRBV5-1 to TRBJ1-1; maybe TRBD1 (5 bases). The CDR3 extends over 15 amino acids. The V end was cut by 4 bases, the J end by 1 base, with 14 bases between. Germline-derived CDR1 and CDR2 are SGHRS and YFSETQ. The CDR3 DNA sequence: TGCGCCAGCAGCCCGGAGGGGCAGGGGAACACTGAAGCTTTCTTT. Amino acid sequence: CASSPEGQGNTEAFF.